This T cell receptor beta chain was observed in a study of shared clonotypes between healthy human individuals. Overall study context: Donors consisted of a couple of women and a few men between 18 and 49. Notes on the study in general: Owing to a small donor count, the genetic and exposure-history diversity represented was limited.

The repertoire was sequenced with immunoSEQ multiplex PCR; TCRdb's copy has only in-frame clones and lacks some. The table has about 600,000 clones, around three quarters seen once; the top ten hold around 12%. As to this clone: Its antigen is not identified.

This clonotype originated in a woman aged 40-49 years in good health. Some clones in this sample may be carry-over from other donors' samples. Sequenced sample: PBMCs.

CDR3 protein: CASSGYGGVAGELFF. The CDR3 nucleotides are TGTGCCAGCAGTGGCTACGGCGGGGTGGCCGGGGAGCTGTTTTTT. The chain links TRBV6-1 to TRBJ2-2, with D possibly TRBD2 on 6 matching bases. The CDR3 runs 15 residues. V was shortened by 4 bases and J by 6 bases, with 15 bases between the two germline ends. Germline V lookup: CDR1 MNHNS, CDR2 SASEGT.